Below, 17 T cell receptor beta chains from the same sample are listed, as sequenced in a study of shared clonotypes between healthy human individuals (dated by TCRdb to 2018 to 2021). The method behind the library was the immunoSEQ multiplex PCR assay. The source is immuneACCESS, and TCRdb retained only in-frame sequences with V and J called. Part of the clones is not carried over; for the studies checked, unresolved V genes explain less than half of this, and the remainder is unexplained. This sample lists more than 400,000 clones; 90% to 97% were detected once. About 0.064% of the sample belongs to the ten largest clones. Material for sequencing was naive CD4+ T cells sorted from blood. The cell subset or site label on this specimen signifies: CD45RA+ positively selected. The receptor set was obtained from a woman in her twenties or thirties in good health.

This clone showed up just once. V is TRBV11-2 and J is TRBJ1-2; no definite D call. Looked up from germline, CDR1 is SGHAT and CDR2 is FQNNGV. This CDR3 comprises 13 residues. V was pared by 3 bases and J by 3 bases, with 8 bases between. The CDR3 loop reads CASSFPLDYGYTF. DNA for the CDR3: TGTGCCAGCAGCTTCCCCTTGGACTATGGCTACACCTTC.

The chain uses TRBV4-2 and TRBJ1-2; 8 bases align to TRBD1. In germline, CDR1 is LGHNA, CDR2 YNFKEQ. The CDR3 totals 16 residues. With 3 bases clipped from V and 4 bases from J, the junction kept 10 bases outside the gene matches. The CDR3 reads CASSHRGREGGYGYTF. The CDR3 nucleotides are TGTGCCAGCAGCCACAGGGGGCGCGAGGGTGGCTATGGCTACACCTTC.

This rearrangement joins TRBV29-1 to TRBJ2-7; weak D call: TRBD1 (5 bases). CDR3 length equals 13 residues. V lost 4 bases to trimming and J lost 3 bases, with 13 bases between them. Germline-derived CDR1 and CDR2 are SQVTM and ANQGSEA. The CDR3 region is CSVVPRDDYEQYF. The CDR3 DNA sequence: TGCAGCGTTGTTCCCAGGGATGACTACGAGCAGTACTTC.

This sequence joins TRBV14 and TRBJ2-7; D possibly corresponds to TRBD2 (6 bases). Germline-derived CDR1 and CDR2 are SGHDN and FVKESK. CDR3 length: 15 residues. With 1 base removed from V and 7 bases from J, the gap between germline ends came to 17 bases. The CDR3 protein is CASSQGGVKWREQYF. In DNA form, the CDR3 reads TGTGCCAGCAGCCAAGGGGGGGTCAAGTGGCGGGAGCAGTACTTC.

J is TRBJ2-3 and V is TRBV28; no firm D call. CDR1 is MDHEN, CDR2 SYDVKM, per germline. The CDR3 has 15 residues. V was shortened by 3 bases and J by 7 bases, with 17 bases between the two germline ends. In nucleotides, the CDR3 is TGTGCCAGCAGTTTTATGCGTCCGGAGCAAAATACGCAGTATTTT. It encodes CASSFMRPEQNTQYF.

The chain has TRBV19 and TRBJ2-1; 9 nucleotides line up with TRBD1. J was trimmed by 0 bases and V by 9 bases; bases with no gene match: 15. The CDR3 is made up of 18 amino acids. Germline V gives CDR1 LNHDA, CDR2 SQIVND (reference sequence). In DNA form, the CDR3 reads TGTGCCAGCGGACCCGACAGGGGGAGTTGGCGCTCCTACAATGAGCAGTTCTTC. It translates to CASGPDRGSWRSYNEQFF. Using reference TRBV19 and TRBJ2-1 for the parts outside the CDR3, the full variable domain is DGGITQSPKYLFRKEGQNVTLSCEQNLNHDAMYWYRQDPGQGLRLIYYSQIVNDFQKGDIAEGYSVSREKKESFPLTVTSAQKNPTAFYLCASGPDRGSWRSYNEQFFGPGTRLTVL.

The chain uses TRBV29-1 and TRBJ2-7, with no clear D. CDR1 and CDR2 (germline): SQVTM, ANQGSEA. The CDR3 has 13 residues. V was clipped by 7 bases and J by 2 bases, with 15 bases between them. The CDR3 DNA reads TGCAGCGCCCGATTAGACGGGCCCTACGAGCAGTACTTC. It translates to CSARLDGPYEQYF.

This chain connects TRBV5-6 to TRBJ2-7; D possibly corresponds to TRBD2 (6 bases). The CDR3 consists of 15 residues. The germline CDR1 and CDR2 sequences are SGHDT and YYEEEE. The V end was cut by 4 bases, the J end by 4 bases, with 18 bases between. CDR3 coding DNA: TGTGCCAGCAGCCCGGGACCGGGGAGGCAGTACGAGCAGTACTTC. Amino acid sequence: CASSPGPGRQYEQYF.

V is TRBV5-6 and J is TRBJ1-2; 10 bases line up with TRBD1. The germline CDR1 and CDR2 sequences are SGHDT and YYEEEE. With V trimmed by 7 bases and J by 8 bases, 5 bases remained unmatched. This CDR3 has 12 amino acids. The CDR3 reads CASQDRGWGYTF. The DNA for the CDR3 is TGTGCCAGCCAGGACAGGGGGTGGGGCTACACCTTC.

The CDR3 DNA sequence: TGTGCCAGCAGTAAAGATGGGACAGGGGCGGGTGGCTACACCTTC. Amino acid sequence: CASSKDGTGAGGYTF. The chain links TRBV28 to TRBJ1-2; 10 nucleotides agree with TRBD1. The J segment lost 7 bases and the V segment lost 5 bases, leaving 10 bases of the junction unmatched. Germline-derived CDR1 and CDR2 are MDHEN and SYDVKM. CDR3 length: 15 amino acids.

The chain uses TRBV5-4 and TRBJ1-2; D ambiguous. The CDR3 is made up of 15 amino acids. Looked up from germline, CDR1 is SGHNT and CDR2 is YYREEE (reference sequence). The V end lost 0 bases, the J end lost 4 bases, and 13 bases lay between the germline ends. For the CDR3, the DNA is TGTGCCAGCAGCTTGGCCTCGCCCGAGCTCTATGGCTACACCTTC. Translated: CASSLASPELYGYTF.

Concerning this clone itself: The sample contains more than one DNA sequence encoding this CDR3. DNA for the CDR3: TGTGCCATCAGTGAAACTAGCGGAGGCACAGATACGCAGTATTTT. It encodes CAISETSGGTDTQYF. The gene calls are TRBV10-3 and TRBJ2-3; 8 nucleotides align to TRBD2. Per germline, CDR1 ENHRY and CDR2 SYGVKD. This CDR3 is built from 15 residues. Trimming at V came to 3 bases and at J to 1 base, leaving 3 bases not matched to a gene.

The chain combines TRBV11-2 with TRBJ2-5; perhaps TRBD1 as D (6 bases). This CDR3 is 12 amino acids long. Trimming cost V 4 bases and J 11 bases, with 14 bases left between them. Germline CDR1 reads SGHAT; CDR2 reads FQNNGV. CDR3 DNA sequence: TGTGCCAGCAGCTCCGATGGGGGCGGGCAGTACTTC. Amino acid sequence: CASSSDGGGQYF.

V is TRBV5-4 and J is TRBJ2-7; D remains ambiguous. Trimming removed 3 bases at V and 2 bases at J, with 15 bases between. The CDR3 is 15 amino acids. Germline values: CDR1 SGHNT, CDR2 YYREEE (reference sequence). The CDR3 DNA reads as TGTGCCAGCAGCTCCGGCGGAGCACAAACCTACGAGCAGTACTTC. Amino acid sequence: CASSSGGAQTYEQYF.

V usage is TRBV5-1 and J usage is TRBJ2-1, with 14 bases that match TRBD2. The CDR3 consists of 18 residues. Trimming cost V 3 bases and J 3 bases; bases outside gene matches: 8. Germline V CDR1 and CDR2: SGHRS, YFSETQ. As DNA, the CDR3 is TGCGCCAGCAGCTCAACTAGGACTAGCGGGAGGAGCTACAATGAGCAGTTCTTC. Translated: CASSSTRTSGRSYNEQFF.

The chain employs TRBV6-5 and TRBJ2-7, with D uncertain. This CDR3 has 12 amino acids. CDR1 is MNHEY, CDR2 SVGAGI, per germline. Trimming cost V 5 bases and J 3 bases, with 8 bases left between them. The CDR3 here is CASSTDGYEQYF. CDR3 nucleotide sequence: TGTGCCAGCAGTACCGATGGCTACGAGCAGTACTTC.

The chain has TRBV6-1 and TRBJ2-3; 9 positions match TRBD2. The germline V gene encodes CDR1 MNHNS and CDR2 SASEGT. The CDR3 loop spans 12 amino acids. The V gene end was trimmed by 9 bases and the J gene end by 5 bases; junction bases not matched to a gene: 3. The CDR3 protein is CASSGSEDTQYF. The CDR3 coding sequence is TGTGCCAGTAGCGGGAGTGAAGATACGCAGTATTTT.